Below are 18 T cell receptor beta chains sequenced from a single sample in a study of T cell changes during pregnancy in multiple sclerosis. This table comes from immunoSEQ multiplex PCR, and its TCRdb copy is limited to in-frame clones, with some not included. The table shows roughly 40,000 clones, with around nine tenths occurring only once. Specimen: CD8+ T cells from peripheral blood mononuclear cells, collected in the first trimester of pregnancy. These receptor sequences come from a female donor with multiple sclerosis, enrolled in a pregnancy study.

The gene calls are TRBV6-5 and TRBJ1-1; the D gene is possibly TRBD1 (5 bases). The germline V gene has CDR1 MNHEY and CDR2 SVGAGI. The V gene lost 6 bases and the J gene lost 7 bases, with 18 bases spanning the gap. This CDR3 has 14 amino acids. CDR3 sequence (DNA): TGTGCCAGCAGCCGCCTCCGGGGGGGGATTGAAGCTTTCTTT. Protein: CASSRLRGGIEAFF.

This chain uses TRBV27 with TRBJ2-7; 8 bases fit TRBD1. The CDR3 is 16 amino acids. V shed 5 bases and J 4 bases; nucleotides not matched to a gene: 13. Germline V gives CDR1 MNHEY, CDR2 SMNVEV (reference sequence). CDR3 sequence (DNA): TGTGCCAGCAGTCCCTCCCCTCGGACAGGGTCATACGAGCAGTACTTC. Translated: CASSPSPRTGSYEQYF.

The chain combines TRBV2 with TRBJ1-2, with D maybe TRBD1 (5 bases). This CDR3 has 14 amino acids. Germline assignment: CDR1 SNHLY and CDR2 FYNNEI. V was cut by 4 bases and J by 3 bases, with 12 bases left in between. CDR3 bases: TGTGCCAGCAGTGGGCTCCGGGGGGACTATGGCTACACCTTC. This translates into CASSGLRGDYGYTF.

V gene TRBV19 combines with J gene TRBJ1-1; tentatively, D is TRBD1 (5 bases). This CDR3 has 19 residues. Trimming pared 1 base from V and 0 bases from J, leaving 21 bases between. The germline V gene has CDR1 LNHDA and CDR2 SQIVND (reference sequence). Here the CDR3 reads CASSIVREGLSRLNTEAFF. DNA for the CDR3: TGTGCCAGTAGTATAGTACGGGAGGGGTTGTCGAGGCTGAACACTGAAGCTTTCTTT. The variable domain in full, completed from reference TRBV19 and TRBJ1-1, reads DGGITQSPKYLFRKEGQNVTLSCEQNLNHDAMYWYRQDPGQGLRLIYYSQIVNDFQKGDIAEGYSVSREKKESFPLTVTSAQKNPTAFYLCASSIVREGLSRLNTEAFFGQGTRLTVV.

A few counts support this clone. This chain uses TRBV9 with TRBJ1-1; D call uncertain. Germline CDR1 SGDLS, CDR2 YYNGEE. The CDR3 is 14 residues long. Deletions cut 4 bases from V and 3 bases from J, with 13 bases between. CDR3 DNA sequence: TGTGCCAGCAGCCCCCGGGAGGGTTACACTGAAGCTTTCTTT. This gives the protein CASSPREGYTEAFF.

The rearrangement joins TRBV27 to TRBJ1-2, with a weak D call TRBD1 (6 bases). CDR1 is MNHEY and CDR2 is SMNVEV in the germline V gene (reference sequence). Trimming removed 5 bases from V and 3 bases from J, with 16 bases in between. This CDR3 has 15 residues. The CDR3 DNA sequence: TGTGCCAGCAGTGGGGGACAACCCGCTTACTATGGCTACACCTTC. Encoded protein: CASSGGQPAYYGYTF.

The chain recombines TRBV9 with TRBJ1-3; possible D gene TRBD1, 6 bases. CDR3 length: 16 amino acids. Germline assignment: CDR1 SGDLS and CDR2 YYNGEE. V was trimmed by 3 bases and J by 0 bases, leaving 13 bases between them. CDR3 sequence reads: CASSGETGHSGNTIYF. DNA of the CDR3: TGTGCCAGCAGCGGGGAGACAGGTCACTCTGGAAACACCATATATTTT.

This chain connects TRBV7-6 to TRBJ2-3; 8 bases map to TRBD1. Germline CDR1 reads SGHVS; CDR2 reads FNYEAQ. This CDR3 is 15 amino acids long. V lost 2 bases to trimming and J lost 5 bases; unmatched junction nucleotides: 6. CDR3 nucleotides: TGTGCCAGCAGCTTAAGGACAGGGCAAAGAGATACGCAGTATTTT. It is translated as CASSLRTGQRDTQYF.

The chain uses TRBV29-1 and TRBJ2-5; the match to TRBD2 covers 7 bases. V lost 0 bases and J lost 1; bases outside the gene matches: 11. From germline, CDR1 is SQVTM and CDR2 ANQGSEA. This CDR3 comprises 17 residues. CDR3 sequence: CSVEDLRLADIQETQYF. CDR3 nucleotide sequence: TGCAGCGTTGAAGATCTAAGGCTAGCGGATATCCAAGAGACCCAGTACTTC.

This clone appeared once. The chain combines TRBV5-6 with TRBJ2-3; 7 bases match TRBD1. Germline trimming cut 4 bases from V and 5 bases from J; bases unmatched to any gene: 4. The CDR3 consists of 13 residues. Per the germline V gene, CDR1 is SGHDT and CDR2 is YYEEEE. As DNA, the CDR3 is TGTGCCAGCAGCCTGAACAGGGGAGATACGCAGTATTTT. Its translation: CASSLNRGDTQYF. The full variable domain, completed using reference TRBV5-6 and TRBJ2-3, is DAGVTQSPTHLIKTRGQQVTLRCSPKSGHDTVSWYQQALGQGPQFIFQYYEEEERQRGNFPDRFSGHQFPNYSSELNVNALLLGDSALYLCASSLNRGDTQYFGPGTRLTVL.

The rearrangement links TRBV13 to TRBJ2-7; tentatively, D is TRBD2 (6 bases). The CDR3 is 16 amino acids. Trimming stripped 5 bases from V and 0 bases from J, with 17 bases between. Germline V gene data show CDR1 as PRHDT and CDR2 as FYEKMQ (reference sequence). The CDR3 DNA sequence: TGTGCCAGCAGCCCGACCGGAGGGCTCAACTCCTACGAGCAGTACTTC. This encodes CASSPTGGLNSYEQYF.

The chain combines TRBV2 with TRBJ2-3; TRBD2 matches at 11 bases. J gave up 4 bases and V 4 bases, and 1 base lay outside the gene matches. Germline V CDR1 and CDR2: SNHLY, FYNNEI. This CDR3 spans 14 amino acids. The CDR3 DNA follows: TGTGCCAGCAGTGCACTAGCGGGGGCAGATACGCAGTATTTT. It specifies CASSALAGADTQYF.

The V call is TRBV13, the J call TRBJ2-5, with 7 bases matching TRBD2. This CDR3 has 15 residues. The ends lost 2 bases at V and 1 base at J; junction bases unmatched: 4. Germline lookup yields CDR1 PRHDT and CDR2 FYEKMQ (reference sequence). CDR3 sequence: CASSLPGGLQETQYF. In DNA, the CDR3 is TGTGCCAGCAGCTTACCGGGGGGACTCCAAGAGACCCAGTACTTC.

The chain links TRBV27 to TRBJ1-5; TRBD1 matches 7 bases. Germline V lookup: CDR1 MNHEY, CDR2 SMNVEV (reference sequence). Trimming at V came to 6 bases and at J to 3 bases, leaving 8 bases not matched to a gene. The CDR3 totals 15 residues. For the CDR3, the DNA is TGTGCCAGCAGCTACACGACAGGGCTCAATCAGCCCCAGCATTTT. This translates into CASSYTTGLNQPQHF.

The CDR3 bases are TGTGCCTGGAGGGCAGGGACTAGCGGGTCCTACGAGCAGTACTTC. Protein product: CAWRAGTSGSYEQYF. V and J are TRBV30 and TRBJ2-7; 12 bases align to TRBD2. V lost 3 bases, J lost 1 base, and 4 bases stayed unmatched. The germline CDR1 and CDR2 sequences are GTSNPN and SVGIG (reference sequence). There are 15 residues in the CDR3.

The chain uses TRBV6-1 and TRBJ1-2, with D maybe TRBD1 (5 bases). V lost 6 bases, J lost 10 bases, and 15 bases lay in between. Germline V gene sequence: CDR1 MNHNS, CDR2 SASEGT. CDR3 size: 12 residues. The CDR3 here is CASSQMGGIYTF. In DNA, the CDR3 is TGTGCCAGCAGCCAAATGGGGGGAATCTACACCTTC.

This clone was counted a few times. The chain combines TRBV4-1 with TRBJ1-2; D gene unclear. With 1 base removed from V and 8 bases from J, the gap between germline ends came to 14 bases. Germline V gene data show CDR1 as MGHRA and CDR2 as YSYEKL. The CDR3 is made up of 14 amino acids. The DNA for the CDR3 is TGCGCCAGCAGCCAAGCCACCCCCCGGGAAGGCTACACCTTC. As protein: CASSQATPREGYTF.

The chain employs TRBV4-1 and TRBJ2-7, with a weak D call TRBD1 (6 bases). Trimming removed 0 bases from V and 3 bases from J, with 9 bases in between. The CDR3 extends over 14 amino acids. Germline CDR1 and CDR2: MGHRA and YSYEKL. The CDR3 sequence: CASSQDVQGYEQYF. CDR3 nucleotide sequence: TGCGCCAGCAGCCAAGATGTACAGGGCTACGAGCAGTACTTC.